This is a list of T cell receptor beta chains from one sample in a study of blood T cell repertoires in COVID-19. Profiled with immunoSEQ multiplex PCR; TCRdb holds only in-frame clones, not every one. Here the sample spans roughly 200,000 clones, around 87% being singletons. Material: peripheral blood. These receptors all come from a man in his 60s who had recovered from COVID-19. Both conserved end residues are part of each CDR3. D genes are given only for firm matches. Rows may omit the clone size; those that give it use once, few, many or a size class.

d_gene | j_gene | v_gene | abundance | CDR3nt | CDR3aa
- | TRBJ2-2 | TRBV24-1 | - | TGTGCCACCAGTGAGGCTAGTCCCGGGGAGCTGTTTTTT | CATSEASPGELFF
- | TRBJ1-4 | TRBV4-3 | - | TGCGCCAGCAGCCAAGATACGGGGGGACTAAATGAAAAACTGTTTTTT | CASSQDTGGLNEKLFF
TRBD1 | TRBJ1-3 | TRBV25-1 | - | TGTGCCAGCGGGGCCGGGACAGGGTCCTCTGGAAACACCATATATTTT | CASGAGTGSSGNTIYF
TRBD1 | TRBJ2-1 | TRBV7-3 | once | TGTGCCAGCAGCCCGGACAGGGGCAATGAGCAGTTCTTC | CASSPDRGNEQFF
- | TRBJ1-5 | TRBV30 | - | TGTGCCTGGAGTGCAGGGAGCAATCAGCCCCAGCATTTT | CAWSAGSNQPQHF
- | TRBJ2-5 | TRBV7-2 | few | TGTGCCAGCAGCTACCAGGGTGGAGAGACCCAGTACTTC | CASSYQGGETQYF
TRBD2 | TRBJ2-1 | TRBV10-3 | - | TGTGCCGCAGGGACTAGCGGGAGGAATGAGCAGTTCTTC | CAAGTSGRNEQFF
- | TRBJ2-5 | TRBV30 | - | TGTGCCTGGGGTGGAAGGGGGGGGTCCCAAGAGACCCAGTACTTC | CAWGGRGGSQETQYF
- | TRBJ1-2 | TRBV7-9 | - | TGTGCCAGCAGCTTGGCGGGAACTAACTATGGCTACACCTTC | CASSLAGTNYGYTF
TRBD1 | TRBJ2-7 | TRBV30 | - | TGTGCCTGGGCCAAGTACGGGGACAGGCAGTACTTC | CAWAKYGDRQYF
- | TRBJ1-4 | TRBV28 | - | TGTGCCAGCAGTGACTCCGGGACAAGGACCGAAAAACTGTTTTTT | CASSDSGTRTEKLFF
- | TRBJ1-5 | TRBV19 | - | TGTGCCAGTAGGGACAACAATCAGCCCCAGCATTTT | CASRDNNQPQHF
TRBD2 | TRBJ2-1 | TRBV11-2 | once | TGTGCCAGCAGCTTTCTAGCGGGGGATGAGCAGTTCTTC | CASSFLAGDEQFF
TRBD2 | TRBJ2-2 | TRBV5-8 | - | TGTGCCAGCAGCTTGCCAGGGACTAGCGGGAGCATAACCGGGGAGCTGTTTTTT | CASSLPGTSGSITGELFF
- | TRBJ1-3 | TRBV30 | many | TGTGCCTGGAGTAGGGACTCCAACTCTGGAAACACCATATATTTT | CAWSRDSNSGNTIYF
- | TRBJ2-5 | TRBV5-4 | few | TGTGCCAGCAGCTTATATTCTAGCGAAGGAGAGACCCAGTACTTC | CASSLYSSEGETQYF
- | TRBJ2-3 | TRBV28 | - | TGTGCCAGCAGTTTCTGGCCAGATACGCAGTATTTT | CASSFWPDTQYF
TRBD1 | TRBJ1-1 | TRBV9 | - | TGTGCCAGCAGCCCTTCGGACAGGGCCACTGAAGCTTTCTTT | CASSPSDRATEAFF
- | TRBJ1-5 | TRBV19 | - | TGTGCCAGTAGTATTCGGGGGGCAGGTCAGCCCCAGCATTTT | CASSIRGAGQPQHF
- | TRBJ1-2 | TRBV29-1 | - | TGCAGCGTTGAGGAGGACCTCCAGAAAACCTACACCTTC | CSVEEDLQKTYTF
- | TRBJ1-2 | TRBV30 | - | TGTGCCTGGAGTGTTGTAGGGGCTGTCTTGTATGGCTACACCTTC | CAWSVVGAVLYGYTF
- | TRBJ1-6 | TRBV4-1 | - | TGCGCCAGCAGCCATGGGGGGGGCGGAAGTTCACCCCTCCACTTT | CASSHGGGGSSPLHF
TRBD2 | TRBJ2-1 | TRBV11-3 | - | TGTGCCAGCAGTAAAGGGACTAGCGGGCCGAATGAGCAGTTCTTC | CASSKGTSGPNEQFF
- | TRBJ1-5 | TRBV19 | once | TGTGCCAGTAGGAACAGCTTTTATAGCAATCAGCCCCAGCATTTT | CASRNSFYSNQPQHF
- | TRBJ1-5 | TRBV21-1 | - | TGTGCCAGCAGCAAAAAGGGGGACAGGGGGCTCAATCAGCCCCAGCATTTT | CASSKKGDRGLNQPQHF
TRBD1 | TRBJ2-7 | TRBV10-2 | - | TGCGCCAGCAGTATAACAGGACAGGGGCCCCACGAGCAGTACTTC | CASSITGQGPHEQYF
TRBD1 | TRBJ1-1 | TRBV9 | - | TGTGCCAGCAGCCTGGGGACAGGGGGCAACACTGAAGCTTTCTTT | CASSLGTGGNTEAFF
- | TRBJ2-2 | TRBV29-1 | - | TGCAGCGTTGAACCCCTTCCGTCCGGGGAGCTGTTTTTT | CSVEPLPSGELFF
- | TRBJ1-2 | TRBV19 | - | TGTGCCAGTAACATGCAGGGTCGTGGCTACACCTTC | CASNMQGRGYTF
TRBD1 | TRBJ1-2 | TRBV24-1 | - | TGTGCCACCAGTGATGCCTGGGGACAGAGGAATGGCTACACCTTC | CATSDAWGQRNGYTF
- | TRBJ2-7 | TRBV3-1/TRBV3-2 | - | TGTGCCAGCAGCCAAGAGTTGGCAGCCAGAGACTACTACGAGCAGTACTTC | CASSQELAARDYYEQYF
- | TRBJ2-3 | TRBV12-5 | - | TGTGCTAGTAGGAGGCGCACAGATACGCAGTATTTT | CASRRRTDTQYF
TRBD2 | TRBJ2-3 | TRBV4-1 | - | TGCGCCAGCGAGGCCAGTCCCAGCGGGAGGGATACGCAGTATTTT | CASEASPSGRDTQYF
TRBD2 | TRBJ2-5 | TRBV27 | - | TGTGCCAGCAGTTGGTTGCGGGGGGAGACCCAGTACTTC | CASSWLRGETQYF
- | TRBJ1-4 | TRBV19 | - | TGTGCCAGTAGTGCAAACGGGGCAACTAATGAAAAACTGTTTTTT | CASSANGATNEKLFF
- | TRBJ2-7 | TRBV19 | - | TGTGCCAGTAGTATAGGCGGCGTCGGGGACTACGAGCAGTACTTC | CASSIGGVGDYEQYF
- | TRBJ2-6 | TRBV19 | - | TGTGCCAGTACTGCAGGAGGGGCGGGGGCCAACGTCCTGACTTTC | CASTAGGAGANVLTF
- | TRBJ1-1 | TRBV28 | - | TGTGCCAGCAGGCGTAGGAACACTGAAGCTTTCTTT | CASRRRNTEAFF
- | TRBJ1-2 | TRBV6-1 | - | TGTGCCAGCAGTGAAGTAGGAGGAACCACCCGAGGCTACACCTTC | CASSEVGGTTRGYTF